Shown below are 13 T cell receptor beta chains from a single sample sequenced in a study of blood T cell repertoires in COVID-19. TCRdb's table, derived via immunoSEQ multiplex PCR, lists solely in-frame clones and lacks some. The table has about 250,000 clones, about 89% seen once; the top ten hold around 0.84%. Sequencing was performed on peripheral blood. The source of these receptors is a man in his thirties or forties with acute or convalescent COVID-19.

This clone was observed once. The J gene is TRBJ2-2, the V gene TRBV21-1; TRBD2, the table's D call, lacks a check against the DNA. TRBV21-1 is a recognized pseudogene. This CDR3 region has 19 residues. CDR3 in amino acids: CASSNTGTSGGGYTGELFF. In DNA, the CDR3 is TGTGCCAGCAGCAATACCGGGACTAGCGGGGGGGGTTACACCGGGGAGCTGTTTTTT.

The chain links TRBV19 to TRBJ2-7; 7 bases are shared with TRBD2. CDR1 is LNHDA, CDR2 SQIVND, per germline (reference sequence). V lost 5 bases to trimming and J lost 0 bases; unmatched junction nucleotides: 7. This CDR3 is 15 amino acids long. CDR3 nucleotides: TGTGCCAGTAGTTCCGGAAGCGGGGCCTCCTACGAGCAGTACTTC. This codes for CASSSGSGASYEQYF.

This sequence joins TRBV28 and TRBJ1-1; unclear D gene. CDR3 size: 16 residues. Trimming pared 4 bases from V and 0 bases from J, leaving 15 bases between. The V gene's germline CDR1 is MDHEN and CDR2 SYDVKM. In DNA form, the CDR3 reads TGTGCCAGCAGTTCCCCTAGAGGAGGTATGAACACTGAAGCTTTCTTT. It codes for CASSSPRGGMNTEAFF.

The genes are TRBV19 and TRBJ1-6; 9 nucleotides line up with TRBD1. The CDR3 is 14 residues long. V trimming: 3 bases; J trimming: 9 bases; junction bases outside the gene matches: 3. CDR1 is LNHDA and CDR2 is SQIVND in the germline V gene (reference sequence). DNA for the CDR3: TGTGCCAGTAGTATGGGGACAGGGAGTTCACCCCTCCACTTT. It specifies CASSMGTGSSPLHF. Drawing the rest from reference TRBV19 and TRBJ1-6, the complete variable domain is DGGITQSPKYLFRKEGQNVTLSCEQNLNHDAMYWYRQDPGQGLRLIYYSQIVNDFQKGDIAEGYSVSREKKESFPLTVTSAQKNPTAFYLCASSMGTGSSPLHFGNGTRLTVT.

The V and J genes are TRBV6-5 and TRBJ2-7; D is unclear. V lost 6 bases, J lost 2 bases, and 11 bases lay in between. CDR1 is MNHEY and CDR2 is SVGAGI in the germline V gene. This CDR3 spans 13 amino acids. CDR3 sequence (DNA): TGTGCCAGCAGCCTAGACTGGACCTACGAGCAGTACTTC. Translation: CASSLDWTYEQYF.

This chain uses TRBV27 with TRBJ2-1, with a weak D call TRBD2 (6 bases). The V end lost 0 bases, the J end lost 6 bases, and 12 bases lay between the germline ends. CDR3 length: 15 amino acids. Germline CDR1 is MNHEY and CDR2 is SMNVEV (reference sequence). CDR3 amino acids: CASSLSGLNVNEQFF. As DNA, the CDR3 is TGTGCCAGCAGTTTATCAGGACTAAATGTCAATGAGCAGTTCTTC.

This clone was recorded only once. CDR3 protein: CASSLNTGTNTGELFF. The CDR3 DNA reads TGCGCCAGCAGCTTGAATACCGGGACTAACACCGGGGAGCTGTTTTTT. The chain carries TRBV5-1 and TRBJ2-2; weak D call: TRBD2 (6 bases). The CDR3 has 16 residues. CDR1 is SGHRS, CDR2 YFSETQ, per germline. V lost 1 base and J lost 2, with 12 bases in between. Full variable domain (missing parts from reference TRBV5-1 and TRBJ2-2): KAGVTQTPRYLIKTRGQQVTLSCSPISGHRSVSWYQQTPGQGLQFLFEYFSETQRNKGNFPGRFSGRQFSNSRSEMNVSTLELGDSALYLCASSLNTGTNTGELFFGEGSRLTVL.

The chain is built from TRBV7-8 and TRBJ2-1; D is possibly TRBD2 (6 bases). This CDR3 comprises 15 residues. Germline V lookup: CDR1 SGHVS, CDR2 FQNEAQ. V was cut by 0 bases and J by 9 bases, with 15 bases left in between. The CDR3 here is CASSLALSPGGEQFF. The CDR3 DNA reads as TGTGCCAGCAGCTTAGCTCTGAGCCCCGGGGGTGAGCAGTTCTTC.

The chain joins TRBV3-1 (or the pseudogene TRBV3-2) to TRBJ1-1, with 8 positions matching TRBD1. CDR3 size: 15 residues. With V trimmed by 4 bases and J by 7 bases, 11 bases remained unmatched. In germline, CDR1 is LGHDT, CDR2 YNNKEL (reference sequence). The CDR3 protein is CASSLHRDRLLEAFF. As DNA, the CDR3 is TGTGCCAGCAGCCTCCACCGGGACAGGCTACTTGAAGCTTTCTTT.

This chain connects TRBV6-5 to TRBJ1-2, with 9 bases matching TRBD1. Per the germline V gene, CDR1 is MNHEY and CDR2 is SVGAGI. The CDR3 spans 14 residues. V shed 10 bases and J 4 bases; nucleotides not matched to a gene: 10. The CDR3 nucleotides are TGTGCCACCAAGCCGGGACAGGGTGCCTATGGCTACACCTTC. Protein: CATKPGQGAYGYTF.

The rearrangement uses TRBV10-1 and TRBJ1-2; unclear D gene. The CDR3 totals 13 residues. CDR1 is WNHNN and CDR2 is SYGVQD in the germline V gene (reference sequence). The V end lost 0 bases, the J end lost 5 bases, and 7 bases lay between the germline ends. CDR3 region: CASSESSGYGYTF. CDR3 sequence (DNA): TGCGCCAGCAGTGAGTCGAGTGGTTATGGCTACACCTTC.

The CDR3 region has the DNA TGCGCCAGCAGCACCGGGACAGTCGGAGCTTTCTTT. Translating gives CASSTGTVGAFF. The chain couples TRBV5-1 to TRBJ1-1; 7 bases are a match to TRBD1. From germline, CDR1 is SGHRS and CDR2 YFSETQ. V dropped 4 bases and J dropped 10; count of bases not matched to a gene: 7. The CDR3 has 12 residues.

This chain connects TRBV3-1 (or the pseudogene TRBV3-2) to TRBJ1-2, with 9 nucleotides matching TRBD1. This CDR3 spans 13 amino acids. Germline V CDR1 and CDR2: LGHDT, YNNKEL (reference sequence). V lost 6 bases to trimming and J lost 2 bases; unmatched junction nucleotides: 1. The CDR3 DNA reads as TGTGCCAGCAGTGGGACAGGGAACTATGGCTACACCTTC. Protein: CASSGTGNYGYTF.